The text below deals with one T cell receptor (beta chain). This entry is derived from a study of blood T cell repertoires in COVID-19. The protocol was immunoSEQ multiplex PCR, while the TCRdb copy is restricted to in-frame clones and leaves out a portion. The sample yields roughly 230,000 clones, 89% seen once. V was trimmed by 6 bases and J by 12 bases, leaving 14 bases between them. CDR3 length: 12 amino acids. The chain recombines TRBV12-3 or TRBV12-4 with TRBJ2-2, with unresolved D. The sequence derives from a woman aged 40 to 49 who had recovered from COVID-19. Material for sequencing was peripheral blood. This chain's CDR3 is CASRAYYSKLFF. The CDR3 DNA reads TGTGCCAGCAGGGCCTACTACTCAAAGCTGTTTTTT.